The clone carrying this T cell receptor beta chain was seen ten or more times. The sample is drawn from a study of Graves' ophthalmopathy and Graves' hyperthyroidism. From germline, CDR1 is LNHNV and CDR2 YYDKDF (reference sequence). The CDR3 totals 15 residues. Unmatched junction bases numbered 6, after V lost 0 bases and J lost 5 bases. TCR beta CDR3 regions were amplified from RNA transcripts. RT-PCR was first run with HTBI primers, then multiplex PCR in a second round. From the multiplex PCR reads, TCRdb called clonotypes with MiXCR, one entry per CDR3 protein. The sample records about 740,000 distinct CDR3 sequences, roughly 40% being singletons.

This chain links TRBV15 with TRBJ2-5; 7 bases agree with TRBD2. The specimen sequenced was peripheral blood. This receptor was identified in an adult man with Graves' ophthalmopathy. The chain's CDR3 is CATSRDREVEETQYF. In DNA, the CDR3 is TGTGCCACCAGCAGAGATCGGGAGGTCGAGGAGACCCAGTACTTC.